This T cell receptor (beta chain) was identified during a study of cytomegalovirus exposure and HLA in healthy donors. The CDR3 length is 14 residues. CDR1 is MNHNS, CDR2 SASEGT, per germline. V shed 3 bases and J shed 9 bases, with 15 bases lying between them. Repertoires were generated with immunoSEQ multiplex PCR, while TCRdb's copy carries only in-frame clones and drops some. The sample has fewer than 200,000 clones, roughly 89% seen once. This chain uses TRBV6-1 with TRBJ2-4, with D maybe TRBD2 (6 bases). Sequences were obtained from PBMCs. The source is a woman aged 25 to 45 in good health and CMV-seronegative. The chain's CDR3 is CASSDPGRGVIQYF. CDR3 sequence (DNA): TGTGCCAGCAGTGATCCAGGGCGGGGTGTCATTCAGTACTTC.